The T cell receptor (beta chain) under discussion was sequenced for a study of metastatic and nonmetastatic thyroid tumors. This clone occurred many times. A much larger clone lies one base from this, so it may be a read error. Additional DNA sequences in this sample encode the identical CDR3. Using MiXCR, TCRdb reanalyzed the PCR reads. This table holds roughly 25,000 clones, around 20% found once. Germline-derived CDR1 and CDR2 are DFQATT and SNEGSKA (reference sequence). The CDR3 contains 16 residues. Before thyroid surgery, none of the patients had received any treatment. This receptor was identified in a male donor with papillary thyroid cancer or a benign thyroid nodule (not recorded which). Some clones in this sample may be carry-over from other donors' samples. The chain recombines TRBV20-1 with TRBJ2-7, with 10 nucleotides matching TRBD2. The sample was blood. Here the CDR3 DNA reads TGCAGTGCTAGAGATCTTAAGCGGGAGGGCCGGTACGAGCAGTACTTT. Amino acids: CSARDLKREGRYEQYF.